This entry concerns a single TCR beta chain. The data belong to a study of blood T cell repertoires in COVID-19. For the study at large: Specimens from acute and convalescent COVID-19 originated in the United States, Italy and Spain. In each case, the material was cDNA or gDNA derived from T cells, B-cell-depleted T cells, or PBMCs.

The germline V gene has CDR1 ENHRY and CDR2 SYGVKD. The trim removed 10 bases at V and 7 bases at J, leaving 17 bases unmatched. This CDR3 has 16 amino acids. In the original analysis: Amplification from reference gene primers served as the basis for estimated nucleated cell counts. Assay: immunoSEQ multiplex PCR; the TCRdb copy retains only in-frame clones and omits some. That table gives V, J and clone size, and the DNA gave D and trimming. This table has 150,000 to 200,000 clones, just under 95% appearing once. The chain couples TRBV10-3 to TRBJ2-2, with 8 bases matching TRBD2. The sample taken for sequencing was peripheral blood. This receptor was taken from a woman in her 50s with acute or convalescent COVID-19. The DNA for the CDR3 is TGTGCCACCGGTAGCGGGACCGCCCGTTCCGGCGGGGAGCTGTTTTTT. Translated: CATGSGTARSGGELFF.